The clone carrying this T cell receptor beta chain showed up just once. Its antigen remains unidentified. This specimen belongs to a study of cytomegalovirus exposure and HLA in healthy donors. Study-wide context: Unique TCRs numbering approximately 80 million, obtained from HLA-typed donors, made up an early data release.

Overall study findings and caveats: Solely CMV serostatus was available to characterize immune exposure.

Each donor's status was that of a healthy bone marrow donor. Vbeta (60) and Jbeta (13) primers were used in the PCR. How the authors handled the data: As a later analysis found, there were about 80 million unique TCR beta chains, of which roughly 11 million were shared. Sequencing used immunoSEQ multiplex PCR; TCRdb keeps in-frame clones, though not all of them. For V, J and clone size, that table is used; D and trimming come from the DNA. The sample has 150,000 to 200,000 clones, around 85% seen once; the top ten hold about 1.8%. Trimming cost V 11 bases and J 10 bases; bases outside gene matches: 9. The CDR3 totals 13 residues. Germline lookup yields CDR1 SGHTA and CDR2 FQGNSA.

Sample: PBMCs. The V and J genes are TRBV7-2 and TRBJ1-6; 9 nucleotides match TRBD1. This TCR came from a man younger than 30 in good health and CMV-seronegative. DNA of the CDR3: TGTGCCGGGGCCGGACAGGGGCGCTCACCCCTCCACTTT. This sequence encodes CAGAGQGRSPLHF.